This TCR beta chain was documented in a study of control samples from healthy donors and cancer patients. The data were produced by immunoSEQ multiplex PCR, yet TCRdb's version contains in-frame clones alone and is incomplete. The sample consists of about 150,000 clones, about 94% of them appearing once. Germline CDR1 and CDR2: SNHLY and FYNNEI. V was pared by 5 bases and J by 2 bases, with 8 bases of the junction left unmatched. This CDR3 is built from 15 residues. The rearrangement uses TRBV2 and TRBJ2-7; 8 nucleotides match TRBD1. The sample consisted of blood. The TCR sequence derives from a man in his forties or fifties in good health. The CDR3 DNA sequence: TGTGCCAGCAGTTTCGGACAGGGATCCCCCTACGAGCAGTACTTC. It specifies CASSFGQGSPYEQYF.